A selection of T cell receptor beta chains follows, all from one sample in a study of blood T cells in healthy people across ages. Each CDR3 protein gets one entry after TCRdb re-called the 5' RACE reads with MiXCR. The repertoire holds about 1.4 million distinct CDR3 sequences, with 55% to 75% as singletons. The sequenced sample was blood. The receptors were sampled from a man between 18 and 35 years old in good health. The CDR3 runs from the conserved cysteine through the conserved F or W. D genes are given only for firm matches. Only some rows state a clone size, as once, few, many or a class for expanded clones.

clone size | J gene | CDR3 length | D gene | V gene | CDR3 DNA | CDR3 protein
. | TRBJ2-5 | 14 | . | TRBV6-5 | TGTGCCAGCAGTTACCCAGGAGCAGGGGAGACCCAGTACTTC | CASSYPGAGETQYF
. | TRBJ2-7 | 15 | TRBD2 | TRBV20-1 | TGCAGTGCTTCCGATACTAGCGGGGGAACCTACGAGCAGTACTTC | CSASDTSGGTYEQYF
once | TRBJ1-3 | 14 | . | TRBV30 | TGTGCCTGGAGTGTTGCGAGCTCTGGAAACACCATATATTTT | CAWSVASSGNTIYF
. | TRBJ1-5 | 14 | . | TRBV27 | TGTGCCAGCAGTTTTGGTATCCTTAATCAGCCCCAGAATTTT | CASSFGILNQPQNF
. | TRBJ1-2 | 12 | . | TRBV20-1 | TGCAGTGCTGCCGTTGGGGGGGATGGCTACACCTTC | CSAAVGGDGYTF
. | TRBJ2-7 | 16 | TRBD1 | TRBV20-1 | TGCAGTGCGTTGTCGGGACAGGGAACCCTCCACTACGAGCAGTACTTC | CSALSGQGTLHYEQYF
. | TRBJ2-7 | 14 | . | TRBV7-8 | TGTGCCAGCAGCTTATTATCGCAGGGGCACGAGCAGTACTTC | CASSLLSQGHEQYF
. | TRBJ2-3 | 17 | TRBD2 | TRBV28 | TGTGCCAGCAGTTTACAGGGACTAGCGGGGGTCCAAGATACGCTGTATTTT | CASSLQGLAGVQDTLYF
. | TRBJ1-2 | 11 | . | TRBV29-1 | TGCAGCGTTGTAACAGGGATAGGCTACACCTTC | CSVVTGIGYTF
few | TRBJ2-5 | 14 | . | TRBV4-2 | TGTGCCAGCAGCCAAACGGCGGTACAAGAGACCCAGTACTTC | CASSQTAVQETQYF
once | TRBJ1-2 | 15 | . | TRBV27 | TGTGCCAGCAGCCCCTTTATCGCACAGAACTATGGCTACACCTTC | CASSPFIAQNYGYTF
. | TRBJ1-5 | 16 | . | TRBV27 | TGTGCCAGCAGTTTATCAGGGGAGTTTGGCAATCAGCCCCAGCATTTT | CASSLSGEFGNQPQHF
. | TRBJ1-2 | 14 | TRBD1 | TRBV6-5 | TGTGCCAGCAGTGACCCAGGGGGCAAGAGTGGCTACACCTTC | CASSDPGGKSGYTF
. | TRBJ2-1 | 13 | . | TRBV27 | TGTGCCAGCGGCAGATTAGGAAACAATGAGCAGTTCTTC | CASGRLGNNEQFF
. | TRBJ2-7 | 14 | . | TRBV7-2 | TGTGCCAGCAGCCCCGGGCCACAAAAGGGCGAGCAGTACTTC | CASSPGPQKGEQYF
. | TRBJ1-2 | 14 | TRBD1 | TRBV7-9 | TGTGCCAGCAGCTTAACAGGGGCGCCCTATGGCTACACCTTC | CASSLTGAPYGYTF
. | TRBJ1-2 | 15 | TRBD1 | TRBV18 | TGTGCCAGCTCACACGGGACAGGTATAGTCTATGGCTACACCTTC | CASSHGTGIVYGYTF
. | TRBJ2-5 | 16 | . | TRBV7-9 | TGTGCCAGCAGCTCCTACCAACACGGACGGCAAGAGACCCAGTACTTC | CASSSYQHGRQETQYF
. | TRBJ2-7 | 14 | TRBD1 | TRBV10-3 | TGTGCCATCAGTGGGGACAGTAGCTCCTACGAGCAGTACTTC | CAISGDSSSYEQYF
. | TRBJ1-5 | 15 | . | TRBV14 | TGTGCCAGCAGCCCCAGCAGAGAGCCTAATCAGCCCCAGCATTTT | CASSPSREPNQPQHF
. | TRBJ1-2 | 15 | TRBD1 | TRBV7-9 | TGTGCCAGCAGCTTAATGGCGGGACAGGGGTATGGCTACACCTTC | CASSLMAGQGYGYTF
. | TRBJ1-1 | 14 | . | TRBV7-9 | TGTGCCAGCAGCAAACAGGGAGTGAACACTGAAGCTTTCTTT | CASSKQGVNTEAFF